This T cell receptor beta chain was recorded in a study of T cell repertoires in cytomegalovirus infection. Study summary: The public TCR beta signatures pointed to both CMV infection and matching HLA type. Whole-study results and caveats: Individuals carrying CMV plus the relevant HLA were identified by cumulative frequency of public TCR beta families. HLA-C-restricted CMV clonotypes gave the most frequent clonotype in two of eight donors.

The CDR3 spans 11 residues. V gave up 3 bases and J gave up 8 bases, with 10 bases separating them. Germline V gene sequence: CDR1 DFQATT, CDR2 SNEGSKA (reference sequence). Points on this clonotype: The antigen is undetermined.

Via MiXCR, TCRdb re-called the reads, giving one row per CDR3 protein. The sample includes 7,000 to 8,000 distinct CDR3 sequences, 45% to 55% of them seen just once. V is TRBV20-1 and J is TRBJ1-1, with D tentatively TRBD1 (5 bases). Sequenced: PBMCs, sequenced either directly or after in vitro stimulation (not recorded which). The source is a human donor in good health (CMV status not recorded). Some clones in this sample may be carry-over from other donors' samples. The DNA for the CDR3 is TGCAGTGCTAGTGGGGACGTAGAAGCTTTCTTT. Translating gives CSASGDVEAFF.